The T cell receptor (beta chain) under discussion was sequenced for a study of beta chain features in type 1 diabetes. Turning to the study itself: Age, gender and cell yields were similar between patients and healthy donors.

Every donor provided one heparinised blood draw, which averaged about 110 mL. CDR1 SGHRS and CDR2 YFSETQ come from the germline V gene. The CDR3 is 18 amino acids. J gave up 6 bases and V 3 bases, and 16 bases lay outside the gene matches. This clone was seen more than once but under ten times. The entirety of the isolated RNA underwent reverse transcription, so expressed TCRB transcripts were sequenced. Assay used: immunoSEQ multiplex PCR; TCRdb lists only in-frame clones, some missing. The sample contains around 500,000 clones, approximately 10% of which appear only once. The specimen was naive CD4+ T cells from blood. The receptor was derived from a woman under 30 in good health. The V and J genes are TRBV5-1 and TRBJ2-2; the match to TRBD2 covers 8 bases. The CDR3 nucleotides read TGCGCCAGCAGCTCGATTCACAGCGGGAGTGGTAGTGCCGGGGAGCTGTTTTTT. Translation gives CASSSIHSGSGSAGELFF.